Listed below are T cell receptor beta chains from one sample, sequenced in a study of blood T cell repertoires in COVID-19. Data came from immunoSEQ multiplex PCR; TCRdb stores just in-frame clones and leaves some out. Seen here are 350,000 or so clones, under 95% observed once, and the top ten hold about 18%. The material sequenced was PBMCs or T cells enriched from blood (not recorded which). The receptors were sampled from a woman aged 25 to 45 who had recovered from COVID-19. Both conserved end residues are trimmed from each CDR3.

v_call cdr3_aa
TRBV5-5 ASSLVTGTYEQY
TRBV20-1 SASKGARETQY
TRBV19 ASSIGQGVIDAGELF
TRBV24-1 ATSEGQGARTEAF
TRBV7-2 ASSRNRLDTQY
TRBV6-5 ASSGTRIEQF
TRBV13 ASSLQGGKGNGYT
TRBV7-3 ASSDRMTGNEQF
TRBV29-1 SVPDRGGDGYT
TRBV5-1 ASSPDRGPGNTIY
TRBV10-3 AITPGLAGMNEQF
TRBV19 ASSVQGGSGNTIY
TRBV21-1 ASSTDRGSYNEQF
TRBV5-4 ASSLAGRGHYEQY
TRBV7-9 ASSLGTRDTQY
TRBV6-4 ASSVQGADTQY
TRBV7-3 ASRGLAGGRNEQF
TRBV7-9 ASSLRTGLNYGYT
TRBV18 ASSLMTGWGNTEAF
TRBV5-4 ASSLDGDYGYT
TRBV7-3 ASSSRQGEYGGELF
TRBV10-3 ASRTSGASYNEQF
TRBV4-2 ASSKTIIPSSYNEQF
TRBV9 ASSPFQGRSGNTIY
TRBV12-3/TRBV12-4 AIREISDNEQF
TRBV28 ASSFTSGRRNTGELF
TRBV28 AIRGGGASGEQF
TRBV29-1 SVVPWADDTDTQY
TRBV6-2/TRBV6-3 ASSYPLADTQY
TRBV4-3 ASSQEPAGTLSYNEQF
TRBV7-8 ASSLDGGPQH
TRBV28 ASTWDRGDEQF
TRBV18 ASSGLLNQPQH
TRBV24-1 ATSARQGGETQY
TRBV5-6 ASRLPGNRNSPLH
TRBV28 ASSTMGRSGDEQY